This passage covers 6 T cell receptor beta chains from one sample sequenced in a study of cytomegalovirus exposure and HLA in healthy donors. PCR involved 60 Vbeta and 13 Jbeta primers. Data came from immunoSEQ multiplex PCR; TCRdb stores just in-frame clones and leaves some out. The repertoire holds approximately 150,000 clones, with 68% as singletons. Source material: PBMCs. The receptors shown here come from a man aged 45 to 65 in good health and CMV-seronegative.

V is TRBV7-9 and J is TRBJ2-7; perhaps TRBD1 as D (5 bases). The CDR3 runs to 14 residues. From germline, CDR1 is SEHNR and CDR2 FQNEAQ (reference sequence). V lost 5 bases and J 3 bases, leaving 14 bases between the germline ends. CDR3 residues: CASSLTQGYYEQYF. In DNA, the CDR3 is TGTGCCAGCAGCCTTACCCAGGGTTACTACGAGCAGTACTTC.

The chain combines TRBV7-2 with TRBJ2-7, with 8 bases lining up with TRBD1. The CDR3 spans 15 residues. Unmatched junction bases numbered 6, after V lost 3 bases and J lost 2 bases. Germline values: CDR1 SGHTA, CDR2 FQGNSA. The CDR3 reads CASSLMGTGTYEQYF. In DNA, the CDR3 is TGTGCCAGCAGCTTGATGGGGACAGGAACCTACGAGCAGTACTTC.

This chain uses TRBV11-3 with TRBJ2-2; 7 bases align to TRBD1. The ends lost 5 bases at V and 8 bases at J; junction bases unmatched: 17. Per germline, CDR1 SGHNT and CDR2 YENEEA. The CDR3 covers 17 residues. The DNA of the CDR3 is TGTGCCAGCAGCCCGTCGGGGACAGCCATTAACCATGGGGAGCTGTTTTTT. This gives the protein CASSPSGTAINHGELFF.

This chain uses TRBV4-1 with TRBJ1-1, with 7 bases aligning to TRBD1. V was pared by 4 bases and J by 1 base, with 3 bases of the junction left unmatched. Germline values: CDR1 MGHRA, CDR2 YSYEKL. The length of the CDR3 is 14 residues. CDR3 nucleotide sequence: TGCGCCAGCAGCCCCCGACAGGGGAACACTGAAGCTTTCTTT. As protein: CASSPRQGNTEAFF.

This clone was picked up a small number of times. CDR3 residues: CASSVTGAGELFF. The CDR3 DNA sequence: TGTGCCAGTAGTGTAACAGGGGCGGGGGAGCTGTTTTTT. V usage is TRBV19 and J usage is TRBJ2-2; TRBD1 matches 7 bases. V lost 5 bases to trimming and J lost 8 bases; unmatched junction nucleotides: 5. Germline loops: CDR1 LNHDA, CDR2 SQIVND (reference sequence). The CDR3 contains 13 residues.

The chain is built from TRBV6-5 and TRBJ2-2; tentative D call: TRBD2 (5 bases). This CDR3 region has 16 residues. V lost 1 base to trimming and J lost 6 bases, with 15 bases between them. Germline V lookup: CDR1 MNHEY, CDR2 SVGAGI. In nucleotides, the CDR3 is TGTGCCAGCAGTTACTTCCGAACTAGTAGCCCCGGGGAGCTGTTTTTT. Its protein is CASSYFRTSSPGELFF.